These 14 T cell receptor beta chains were sequenced from one sample in a study of long-term antiretroviral therapy in people with HIV. The assay, immunoSEQ v3.0, was run at survey level. The table came from immunoSEQ multiplex PCR; TCRdb's copy has only in-frame clones and leaves some out. The sample carries about 44,000 clones, about 95% recorded once. The sample consisted of unsorted PBMCs, taken 3.7 years after starting antiretroviral therapy. These TCRs come from a woman aged 50 to 60 with HIV.

This chain joins TRBV6-1 and TRBJ1-1; TRBD1 agrees at 7 bases. Germline lookup yields CDR1 MNHNS and CDR2 SASEGT. J was trimmed by 9 bases and V by 5 bases; bases with no gene match: 9. CDR3 length equals 13 residues. CDR3: CASSPTGTPKAFF. The CDR3 nucleotides read TGTGCCAGCAGTCCGACAGGGACCCCCAAAGCTTTCTTT.

In regard to this clone: The junction departs from the called germline gene at one end, perhaps through a read error. The rearrangement joins TRBV6-5 to TRBJ2-7; 16 positions agree with TRBD2. The germline V gene has CDR1 MNHEY and CDR2 SVGAGI. This CDR3 is 15 amino acids long. CDR3 sequence (DNA): TGTGCCAGCAGTTCCGGGACTAGCGGGGGGGACGAGGAGTACTTC. Translating gives CASSSGTSGGDEEYF.

The chain uses TRBV25-1 and TRBJ1-1; no definite D call. The CDR3 length is 12 residues. V lost 3 bases, J lost 7 bases, and 9 bases lay in between. Germline lookup yields CDR1 MGHDK and CDR2 SYGVNS. This chain's CDR3 is CASSDGRIEAFF. The CDR3 DNA is TGTGCCAGCAGTGACGGACGGATTGAAGCTTTCTTT.

V is TRBV5-8 and J is TRBJ2-3; the D call may be TRBD1 or TRBD2 (6 bases each). This CDR3 contains 14 residues. Germline V gives CDR1 SGHTS, CDR2 YDEGEE. Trimming shortened V by 0 bases and J by 6 bases, and 11 bases separated the two germline ends. This chain's CDR3 is CASSLGGARDTQYF. In nucleotides, the CDR3 is TGTGCCAGCAGCTTGGGGGGGGCTAGGGATACGCAGTATTTT.

This chain links TRBV5-6 with TRBJ1-3; D perhaps matches TRBD1 (5 bases). The CDR3 totals 16 residues. CDR1 and CDR2 (germline): SGHDT, YYEEEE. V lost 3 bases and J 0 bases, leaving 13 bases between the germline ends. For the CDR3, the DNA is TGTGCCAGCAGCTGGGGACGTACCAACTCTGGAAACACCATATATTTT. This encodes CASSWGRTNSGNTIYF. The whole variable domain, remainder taken from reference TRBV5-6 and TRBJ1-3, is DAGVTQSPTHLIKTRGQQVTLRCSPKSGHDTVSWYQQALGQGPQFIFQYYEEEERQRGNFPDRFSGHQFPNYSSELNVNALLLGDSALYLCASSWGRTNSGNTIYFGEGSWLTVV.

The chain couples TRBV7-8 to TRBJ2-7; D may match TRBD1 or TRBD2 (5 bases each). The germline V and J ends were trimmed by 4 bases and 6 bases, with 13 bases remaining between them. The germline V gene has CDR1 SGHVS and CDR2 FQNEAQ. The CDR3 contains 13 residues. CDR3 residues: CASSSVRGAEQYF. As DNA, the CDR3 is TGTGCCAGCAGCTCAGTAAGAGGGGCCGAGCAGTACTTC.

CDR3 sequence (DNA): TGTGCCAGCAGCTTAGAAGGGGACAGGGCCTACGAGCAGTACTTC. This encodes CASSLEGDRAYEQYF. The chain joins TRBV7-9 to TRBJ2-7; 9 bases line up with TRBD1. Germline lookup yields CDR1 SEHNR and CDR2 FQNEAQ (reference sequence). The CDR3 covers 15 residues. Trimming at V came to 1 base and at J to 2 bases, leaving 3 bases not matched to a gene.

V usage is TRBV5-1 and J usage is TRBJ2-7; 12 bases fit TRBD1. CDR1 is SGHRS and CDR2 is YFSETQ in the germline V gene. With V trimmed by 0 bases and J by 5 bases, 3 bases remained unmatched. The CDR3 extends over 15 amino acids. The CDR3 sequence is CASSLGGTGGNEQYF. As DNA, the CDR3 is TGCGCCAGCAGCTTGGGGGGGACAGGGGGCAACGAGCAGTACTTC.

V is TRBV6-5 and J is TRBJ1-1; 7 bases fit TRBD1. The V segment lost 2 bases and the J segment 3 bases; nucleotides outside the gene matches: 9. This CDR3 contains 16 residues. CDR1 MNHEY and CDR2 SVGAGI come from the germline V gene. The CDR3 sequence: CASSYRGRGPDTEAFF. CDR3 in DNA: TGTGCCAGCAGTTACAGGGGGCGTGGGCCGGACACTGAAGCTTTCTTT.

The genes are TRBV6-4 and TRBJ2-3; 10 bases map to TRBD1. Germline CDR1 and CDR2: MRHNA and SNTAGT. This CDR3 contains 16 residues. J was trimmed by 7 bases and V by 6 bases; bases with no gene match: 13. The CDR3 coding sequence is TGTGCCAGCAGCCCCCGGGACAGGGGACCATTACATACGCAGTATTTT. Translating gives CASSPRDRGPLHTQYF.

The gene calls are TRBV9 and TRBJ2-7, with 7 bases fitting TRBD1. With 0 bases clipped from V and 3 bases from J, the junction kept 6 bases outside the gene matches. Per the germline V gene, CDR1 is SGDLS and CDR2 is YYNGEE. The CDR3 is 15 amino acids. The CDR3 nucleotides read TGTGCCAGCAGCGTAGGGGGGACAGACCTCTACGAGCAGTACTTC. This sequence encodes CASSVGGTDLYEQYF. Complete variable domain (other parts from reference TRBV9 and TRBJ2-7): DSGVTQTPKHLITATGQRVTLRCSPRSGDLSVYWYQQSLDQGLQFLIQYYNGEERAKGNILERFSAQQFPDLHSELNLSSLELGDSALYFCASSVGGTDLYEQYFGPGTRLTVT.

J is TRBJ2-1 and V is TRBV29-1, with D perhaps matching TRBD1 (5 bases). CDR1 is SQVTM, CDR2 ANQGSEA, per germline. V lost 4 bases and J lost 9, with 16 bases in between. The length of the CDR3 is 13 residues. The CDR3 nucleotides read TGCAGCGTTGCACAGGCAAGTACCAGTGAGCAGTTCTTC. Protein sequence: CSVAQASTSEQFF.

The DNA of the CDR3 is TGTGCCAGCAGCATACGGACAGGGGCTAATTCACCCCTCCACTTT. This sequence encodes CASSIRTGANSPLHF. The gene calls are TRBV11-1 and TRBJ1-6; 9 bases fit TRBD1. V lost 5 bases to trimming and J lost 6 bases; unmatched junction nucleotides: 5. The germline gives CDR1 SGHAT, CDR2 FQDESV (reference sequence). This CDR3 contains 15 residues. The variable domain in full, completed from reference TRBV11-1 and TRBJ1-6, reads EAEVAQSPRYKITEKSQAVAFWCDPISGHATLYWYRQILGQGPELLVQFQDESVVDDSQLPKDRFSAERLKGVDSTLKIQPAELGDSAMYLCASSIRTGANSPLHFGNGTRLTVT.

The CDR3 bases are TGCGCCAGCAGCCAAGATAAGGACACGGGGAACTACGAGCAGTACTTC. Translating gives CASSQDKDTGNYEQYF. The chain carries TRBV4-1 and TRBJ2-7; D tentatively reads TRBD1 or TRBD2 (5 bases each). Trimming took 0 bases from V and 3 from J, leaving 15 bases between them. Germline lookup yields CDR1 MGHRA and CDR2 YSYEKL. CDR3 size: 16 residues.